The present entry profiles one T cell receptor (beta chain) with its context. Its antigen is unidentified. This entry is derived from a study of CD8 T cells in Susac syndrome. Diagnostic criteria for definite or probable disease, in their recently defined form, were met by the patients with Susac syndrome. Random-hexamer reverse transcription was applied to about 0.45 to 1 ug RNA. Coverage of TCR beta CDR3 amplification by immunoSEQ multiplex PCR extended to 54 Vbeta and 13 Jbeta. TCRdb passed the immunoSEQ multiplex PCR reads through MiXCR, listing each CDR3 protein once. This sample yields about 120,000 distinct CDR3 sequences, of which roughly 94% are seen a single time; 0.28% belongs to the top ten. Regarding the study as a whole: The study conceded that relatively few individuals underwent its TCR sequencing and HLA analysis. The study identified around fifteen and five Susac-specific public clones in total CD8+ and CD8+ TEMRA repertoires.

The CDR3 loop spans 16 amino acids. V gave up 0 bases and J gave up 4 bases; unmatched junction bases: 5. Per germline, CDR1 MNHEY and CDR2 SMNVEV (reference sequence). The gene calls are TRBV27 and TRBJ2-1; 8 bases line up with TRBD2. The source of this sequence is a human donor with Susac syndrome. Sequencing was carried out using CD8+ T cells from PBMCs. The DNA for the CDR3 is TGTGCCAGCAGTTTATCGTCGCGGGGGGCTTACAATGAGCAGTTCTTC. Its protein product is CASSLSSRGAYNEQFF.